This T cell receptor (beta chain) was retrieved from a study of blood T cell repertoires in COVID-19 (dated by TCRdb to 2020 to 2021). With regard to the full study: Collaborator samples came from the United States, Italy and Spain and covered acute and convalescent phases of COVID-19. Where HLA class I and class II types were available, the types were taken from metadata supplied by the sample provider, not from assay-based typing. The samples were drawn from two sources: the first 160 participants of the ongoing ImmuneRACE study, and 1,200 or so subjects contributed by 6 global collaborators. The prospective study material was composed of cDNA or gDNA derived from T cells, B-cell-depleted T cells, or PBMCs. Sample metadata almost always included a de-identified subject ID, COVID-19 status, age in years and sex. Deeply sampled blood TCRbeta repertoires from subjects exposed to, actively infected with, or recovered from COVID-19 were included in the dataset. A freely available public database, intended as a resource for researchers studying the immune response to SARS-CoV-2, is where the repertoires were released.

Another Seattle source contributed samples from volunteer blood donors who had recovered from COVID-19. Whole blood was collected in K2EDTA tubes by collaborating institutions according to the institutions' own protocols. For TCRbeta analysis, collaborator samples were shipped as frozen whole blood, as isolated PBMCs, or as DNA extracted from either sample type. The full study reports these points: The amount of clinical and demographic metadata varied by source and participant and was provided uncurated.

This clone was seen only a few times. Its antigen is unknown. No base qualities exist here, and no much larger clone lies one base off it. From its cysteine to its phenylalanine, the CDR3 spans 16 amino acids. This entry keeps only the CDR3 DNA: 48 bases, framed from base 1. At the junction V is shortened by 6 bases and J by 5 bases; bases outside the gene matches: 11. As encoded in the germline V gene, CDR1 is MDHEN while CDR2 is SYDVKM. The immunoSEQ Assay, a bias-controlled multiplex PCR, was used to amplify TCRbeta CDR3 regions from genomic DNA. Processing in the source paper ran as follows. Nucleated cell counts per sample were estimated from amplification of reference gene primers within the assay. To quantify the absolute abundance of each unique TCRbeta CDR3 rearrangement, sequence reads were collapsed and filtered. Productive Simpson clonality was computed per sample as the square root of Simpson's diversity index over productive rearrangements. TCRdb limited this immuneACCESS table to in-frame rearrangements with V and J called. A share of clones is missing; checked studies link under half to unresolved V genes, and the rest is unexplained. D and trimming come from the DNA, and the V and J calls and clone size come from that table. The sample contains around 320,000 clones, approximately 88% of them found a single time. The ten largest clones represent 6.9% of the sample.

Input material: peripheral blood. The V and J segments used are TRBV28 and TRBJ2-1, with 9 junctional bases fitting TRBD2. The source is a woman aged 30 to 39 who had recovered from COVID-19. Read as DNA, the sequence is TGTGCCAGCAGCCGAGCTTCGGCGGGGGGGAACAATGAGCAGTTCTTC. This yields the protein CASSRASAGGNNEQFF.